These T cell receptor beta chains were read from a single sample in a study of T cell responses to AZD1222 COVID-19 vaccine. Here immunoSEQ multiplex PCR was the method, and the copy in TCRdb shows in-frame clones only, minus some. The sample shows about 94,000 clones, roughly 85% of them seen only once. Sample: peripheral blood, taken 28 days after the second AZD1222 dose. These receptors were taken from an adult who received the AZD1222 COVID-19 vaccine. CDR3s include the opening cysteine and the closing phenylalanine or tryptophan. The order of the fields is clone size, J gene, D gene, V gene, CDR3 protein, CDR3 DNA. A D gene is named only where the DNA matches it firmly. For some rows the clone size is stated as once, few or many, or as a class when expanded; others skip it.

-,TRBJ1-5,-,TRBV5-8,CASSSELGQPQHF,TGTGCCAGCAGCTCAGAGCTAGGACAGCCCCAGCATTTT
once,TRBJ2-4,-,TRBV18,CASSPIGGQWDLAKNIQYF,TGTGCCAGCTCACCGATCGGAGGACAGTGGGATTTAGCCAAAAACATTCAGTACTTC
-,TRBJ2-1,-,TRBV6-1,CASSEGGYRKSYNEQFF,TGTGCCAGCAGTGAAGGGGGGTACCGCAAATCATACAATGAGCAGTTCTTC
-,TRBJ2-2,TRBD2,TRBV4-3,CASSQDWGLASSGELFF,TGCGCCAGCAGCCAAGATTGGGGACTAGCGTCCTCCGGGGAGCTGTTTTTT
-,TRBJ2-2,TRBD1,TRBV29-1,CSGVQGDTGELFF,TGCAGCGGGGTACAGGGGGACACCGGGGAGCTGTTTTTT
once,TRBJ2-2,-,TRBV30,CAWKGGRGAGELFF,TGTGCCTGGAAAGGGGGGAGAGGGGCCGGGGAGCTGTTTTTT
-,TRBJ1-2,TRBD1,TRBV19,CASNSGQGTYGYTF,TGTGCCAGTAATTCGGGACAGGGGACCTATGGCTACACCTTC
-,TRBJ1-2,-,TRBV29-1,CSVEDLPGYALGGYTF,TGCAGCGTTGAAGATCTCCCAGGCTATGCTCTAGGGGGCTACACCTTC
-,TRBJ2-7,TRBD1,TRBV19,CASRAGGQGNSYEQYF,TGTGCCAGTAGGGCCGGGGGACAGGGCAACTCCTACGAGCAGTACTTC
-,TRBJ2-5,-,TRBV5-6,CASSWERYQETQYF,TGTGCCAGCAGCTGGGAGCGGTACCAAGAGACCCAGTACTTC
-,TRBJ1-4,-,TRBV6-5,CASSYLGRPSNEKLFF,TGTGCCAGCAGTTACCTGGGACGGCCCTCTAATGAAAAACTGTTTTTT
-,TRBJ2-5,TRBD2,TRBV19,CASSIVPRGGRETQYF,TGTGCCAGTAGTATAGTCCCCCGGGGGGGCAGAGAGACCCAGTACTTC
-,TRBJ2-1,-,TRBV7-3,CASSPDPGAYNEQFF,TGTGCCAGCAGCCCGGATCCGGGGGCCTACAATGAGCAGTTCTTC